One sample yielded the 3 T cell receptor beta chains listed below, sequenced in a study of CD8+CD57+ T cells in acquired aplastic anemia. CD8+CD57+ cell expansion, shown by flow cytometry, had occurred in the patients selected for sequencing. The TCR beta profiling, which covered VDJ combination and CDR3 sequence, was carried out using genomic DNA as the template. Via MiXCR, TCRdb re-called the reads, giving one row per CDR3 protein. Of about 120,000 distinct CDR3 sequences in the sample, roughly 55% were seen once. Sequencing used sorted CD4+, CD8+, or CD8+CD57+ T cells (not recorded which) from PBMCs. The receptors were sampled from a human donor with aplastic anemia.

The rearrangement uses TRBV29-1 and TRBJ1-5; D remains unclear. CDR1 SQVTM and CDR2 ANQGSEA come from the germline V gene. The V end lost 6 bases, the J end lost 7 bases, and 16 bases lay between the germline ends. CDR3 length: 13 residues. CDR3 DNA sequence: TGCAGCGTCGCGGAGAGTTTTGGACAGCCCCAGCATTTT. Protein: CSVAESFGQPQHF.

The V call is TRBV18, the J call TRBJ2-5; unclear D gene. Germline V gene sequence: CDR1 KGHSH, CDR2 LQKENI. The CDR3 spans 13 residues. Trimming removed 5 bases from V and 7 bases from J, with 14 bases in between. This CDR3 is CASSEGGIGTQYF. CDR3 nucleotides: TGTGCCAGCTCAGAAGGTGGGATCGGGACCCAGTACTTC.

The V gene is TRBV25-1, the J gene TRBJ1-6; no clear D. The germline V and J ends were trimmed by 1 base and 14 bases, with 21 bases remaining between them. The CDR3 sequence is 16 residues long. CDR1 MGHDK and CDR2 SYGVNS come from the germline V gene. For the CDR3, the DNA is TGTGCCAGCAGTGAATCGCCGGTGGGCTCGGGGTCATCCCTCCACTTT. Translation: CASSESPVGSGSSLHF.